This TCR beta chain appears in the sequencing data of a study of blood T cell repertoires in COVID-19. Study details: Material from acute and convalescent COVID-19 was sourced from the United States, Italy and Spain. T cells, B-cell-depleted T cells, or PBMCs provided the cDNA or gDNA that served as material.

In the original workflow: Amplification with reference gene primers provided the estimates of nucleated cell counts. Clones were read by immunoSEQ multiplex PCR, and TCRdb kept only the in-frame ones, dropping some. For V, J and clone size, that table is used; D and trimming come from the DNA. The table includes 80,000 to 85,000 clones, approximately 84% detected once. From germline, CDR1 is LNHDA and CDR2 SQIVND (reference sequence). V lost 6 bases and J 1 base, leaving 9 bases between the germline ends. The CDR3 is 13 amino acids. Sample: peripheral blood. This clonotype was sampled from a human donor in a cohort sampled during active COVID-19. The chain links TRBV19 to TRBJ1-1; D unresolved. The CDR3 coding sequence is TGTGCCAGTAGCGAAACAAGGAACACTGAAGCTTTCTTT. Amino acids: CASSETRNTEAFF.